The sequence of this TCR beta chain was determined in a study of T cell responses to AZD1222 COVID-19 vaccine. V lost 6 bases and J lost 1, with 10 bases in between. This CDR3 contains 14 residues. In germline, CDR1 is MGHDK, CDR2 SYGVNS. Some clones are missing from TCRdb's copy, which holds only in-frame ones; the method was immunoSEQ multiplex PCR. Of roughly 150,000 clones listed, roughly 92% are singletons. The J gene is TRBJ1-5, the V gene TRBV25-1, with D perhaps TRBD1 (6 bases). The sequenced sample was peripheral blood, obtained 28 days after the second AZD1222 dose. The clonotype originates from an adult who received the AZD1222 COVID-19 vaccine. CDR3 in amino acids: CASRAQGSNQPQHF. DNA for the CDR3: TGTGCCAGCAGGGCACAGGGCAGCAATCAGCCCCAGCATTTT.